This T cell receptor (beta chain) came from a study of blood T cell repertoires in COVID-19. The wider study: There were acute and convalescent COVID-19 samples, and they came from the United States, Italy and Spain.

V lost 3 bases and J 1 base, leaving 6 bases between the germline ends. CDR3 length equals 13 residues. Germline loops: CDR1 LNHDA, CDR2 SQIVND (reference sequence). Authors' data handling: Amplified reference gene primers provided the basis for estimating nucleated cell counts. Only in-frame clones appear in the TCRdb table, and some are missing; sequencing was by immunoSEQ multiplex PCR. For V, J and clone size, that table is used; D and trimming come from the DNA. This table holds 85,000 to 110,000 clones, roughly 82% found once. The sample taken for sequencing was peripheral blood. The receptor comes from a human donor in a cohort sampled during active COVID-19. The rearrangement uses TRBV19 and TRBJ1-2; unclear D gene. The CDR3: CASSIASNYGYTF. CDR3 coding DNA: TGTGCCAGTAGTATTGCTAGTAACTATGGCTACACCTTC. The variable domain in full, completed from reference TRBV19 and TRBJ1-2, reads DGGITQSPKYLFRKEGQNVTLSCEQNLNHDAMYWYRQDPGQGLRLIYYSQIVNDFQKGDIAEGYSVSREKKESFPLTVTSAQKNPTAFYLCASSIASNYGYTFGSGTRLTVV.